This T cell receptor beta chain emerged from a study of cytomegalovirus exposure and HLA in healthy donors. Findings of the study overall: Indistinguishable V segments such as TRBV6-2 and TRBV6-3 were excluded.

Points on this clone: Its antigen is not known.

Vbeta (60) and Jbeta (13) primers were used in the PCR. Libraries were prepared by immunoSEQ multiplex PCR; TCRdb keeps only in-frame clonotypes and omits some of them. The sample holds approximately 100,000 clones, 65% to 80% seen once. Germline CDR1 SGHRS, CDR2 YFSETQ. Trimming removed 0 bases at V and 0 bases at J, with 9 bases between. This CDR3 is built from 15 residues. The sequencing sample was made of PBMCs. The V gene is TRBV5-1, the J gene TRBJ1-1, with a possible D match to TRBD1 (6 bases). This TCR derives from a woman aged 40 to 50 in good health and CMV-seronegative. The CDR3 DNA is TGCGCCAGCAGCTTGGCCGGGACATTGAACACTGAAGCTTTCTTT. Its protein product is CASSLAGTLNTEAFF.